This T cell receptor beta chain is drawn from a study of T-cell memory formation after mild COVID-19. Findings and caveats of the study: Pre-infection memory showed some responding clones, and this suggested that cross-reactive memory joined. Among contracting clones, CD4+ were mainly CM/EM and CD8+ enriched in EMRA.

J lost 1 base, V lost 4 bases, and 7 bases had no gene match. Germline V gene sequence: CDR1 SGDLS, CDR2 YYNGEE. The CDR3 is made up of 15 amino acids. A word on this clonotype: Its target is unknown.

TCRdb re-derived calls from the 5' RACE reads in MiXCR, one entry per CDR3 protein. The sample shows about 400,000 distinct CDR3 sequences, about 22% of them seen only once. This chain links TRBV9 with TRBJ1-1; 7 nucleotides line up with TRBD1. The receptor comes from an adult woman who had mild COVID-19 (a few samples of this study predate the infection). Cell type and time point are not known. Material: PBMCs or a T cell subset sorted from them (not recorded which). CDR3 protein: CASSSGTARNTEAFF. CDR3 sequence (DNA): TGTGCCAGCAGCTCCGGGACAGCTCGGAACACTGAAGCTTTCTTT.